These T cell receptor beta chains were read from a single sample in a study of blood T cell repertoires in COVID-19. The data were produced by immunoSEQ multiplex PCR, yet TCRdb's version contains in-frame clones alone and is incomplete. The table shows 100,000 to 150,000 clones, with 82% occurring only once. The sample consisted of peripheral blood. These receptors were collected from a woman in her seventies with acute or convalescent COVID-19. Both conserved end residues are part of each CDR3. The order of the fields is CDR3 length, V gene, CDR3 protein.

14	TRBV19	CAGSSTGVNQPQHF
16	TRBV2	CASSVGPPGAGNTIYF
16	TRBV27	CASSQLPRRNNEKLFF
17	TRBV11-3	CASSLRGTGRLQETQYF
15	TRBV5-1	CASSLGTSGGDTQYF
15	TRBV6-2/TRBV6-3	CASSRDRGSNQPQHF
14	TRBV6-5	CASRPDSTNSPLHF
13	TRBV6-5	CAGRTARNYGYTF
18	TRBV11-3	CASRPRGGWGGHGDTQYF
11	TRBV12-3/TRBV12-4	CASRIGGVPFF
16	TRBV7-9	CASSLGTTTSTDTQYF
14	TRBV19	CASSNRRDHNEQFF
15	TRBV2	CASSLRDRTNTEAFF
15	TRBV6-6	CASSPETGGVYGYTF
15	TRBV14	CASSLSSRGDTEAFF
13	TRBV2	CASSGTSGGTQYF
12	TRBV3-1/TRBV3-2	CASSQNENGYTF
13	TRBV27	CASSWTESYEQYF
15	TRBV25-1	CASSGRGPNTGELFF
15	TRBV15	CATSRGGQMNTEAFF
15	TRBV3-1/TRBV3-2	CASSQPGIGANVLTF
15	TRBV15	CATSRKGQPNTEAFF
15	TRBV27	CASSKYLTGSYGYTF
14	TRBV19	CASSDTGGSYEQYF
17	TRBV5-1	CASSPWGSGTSTDTQYF
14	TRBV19	CASHKTGKNYGYTF
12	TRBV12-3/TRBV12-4	CASRQMNTEAFF
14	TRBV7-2	CASSWTKGNEKLFF
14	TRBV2	CASSQHTGNSPLHF
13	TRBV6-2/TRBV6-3	CASSYDALGLAFF
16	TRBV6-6	CASSYSRGSGGGEAFF
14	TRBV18	CASSPLNRESPQYF
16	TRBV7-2	CASSYSGTGVFGGYTF
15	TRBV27	CASSLAGRHNSPLHF
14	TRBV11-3	CASSSRDREYEQYF
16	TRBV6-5	CASSYSPGQGVGGYTF
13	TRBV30	CAWSPEGVMGYTF
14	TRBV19	CASNPDRLNTEAFF
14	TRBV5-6	CASSLVGRNYGYTF
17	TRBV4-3	CASSQAWRGSGYNEQFF
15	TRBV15	CATSKYPGLSKTQYF
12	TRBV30	CAGSRVNTEAFF
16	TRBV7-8	CASSQTSAGAIDTQYF
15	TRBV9	CASSWSGGASDEQFF
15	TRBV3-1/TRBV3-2	CASSQRTSGGTSQYF
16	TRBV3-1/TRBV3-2	CASSQDIGGSTDTQYF
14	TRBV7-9	CASSPGQNNSPLHF
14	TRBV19	CASSPGHSRNEQFF
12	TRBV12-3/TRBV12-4	CASSSVNYGYTF
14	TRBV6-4	CASTPEAGSYGYTF
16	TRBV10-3	CAISDLGQGLYNEQFF
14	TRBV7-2	CASSLHGVTETQYF
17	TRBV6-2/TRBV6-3	CASSASDRGAGNQPQHF
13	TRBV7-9	CASSLGTGGGYTF
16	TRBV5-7	CASSFYRVMGNEKLFF
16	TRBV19	CASNGDRTGDFYGYTF
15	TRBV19	CASSIPPGQGNVLTF
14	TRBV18	CASSLDGQKNEQFF
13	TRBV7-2	CASSPLAVGELFF